This T cell receptor (beta chain) emerged from a study of graft-versus-host responses after intestinal transplantation. Across the study: Uniformly, recipients were administered anti-thymocyte globulin induction with subsequent tacrolimus and steroids for roughly three years.

The germline V and J ends were trimmed by 2 bases and 0 bases, with 10 bases remaining between them. CDR3 length: 15 amino acids. CDR1 and CDR2 (germline): MGHDK, SYGVNS. Points on this clone: Its specificity is unknown.

The method was immunoSEQ multiplex PCR; TCRdb's version includes in-frame clones alone and lacks a portion of them. The sample lists around 100,000 clones, 85% to 95% occurring once. This material consisted of unstimulated CD8+ T cells sorted from spleen or lymph node cells, taken before transplant. This sequence joins TRBV25-1 and TRBJ1-1; D is perhaps TRBD1 (5 bases). The TCR comes from a human donor who was the organ donor for an intestinal transplant. The CDR3 protein is CASSEERGLNTEAFF. The CDR3 bases are TGTGCCAGCAGTGAAGAAAGGGGCCTGAACACTGAAGCTTTCTTT. The full variable domain, rest sourced from reference TRBV25-1 and TRBJ1-1, is EADIYQTPRYLVIGTGKKITLECSQTMGHDKMYWYQQDPGMELHLIHYSYGVNSTEKGDLSSESTVSRIRTEHFPLTLESARPSHTSQYLCASSEERGLNTEAFFGQGTRLTVV.